This T cell receptor (beta chain) originates from a study of blood T cell repertoires in COVID-19. Study as a whole: The United States, Italy and Spain provided the acute and convalescent COVID-19 samples. The analysed material was cDNA or gDNA that came from T cells, B-cell-depleted T cells, or PBMCs.

As originally analysed: Reference gene primers were amplified, and this amplification served to estimate nucleated cell counts. Measured with immunoSEQ multiplex PCR; TCRdb has only the in-frame clones, and not every one. D and trimming come from the DNA, and the V and J calls and clone size come from that table. The table shows about 160,000 clones, with around 83% occurring only once. This clone was found once. Losses at the gene ends were 0 bases for V and 1 base for J; bases not matched to a gene: 8. The CDR3 consists of 18 residues. Per germline, CDR1 SGHTA and CDR2 FQGTGA. Seattle participants joined during active infection and were tracked over time.

The receptor was isolated from a woman aged 45-65 years with COVID-19, enrolled during active disease. Sequenced: peripheral blood. J is TRBJ2-1 and V is TRBV7-3; 8 positions match TRBD2. DNA of the CDR3: TGTGCCAGCAGCTTAACCTCAGGAGCGGGGGTATCCTACAATGAGCAGTTCTTC. It codes for CASSLTSGAGVSYNEQFF.